A selection of T cell receptor beta chains follows, all from one sample in a study of CXCR3-negative and CXCR3-positive naive CD8 T cells. TCRdb reprocessed the 5' RACE reads, keeping one entry per CDR3 protein, no DNA. This repertoire includes about 5,500 distinct CDR3 sequences. The sample consisted of naive CXCR3+ CD8+ T cells from blood. These receptors came from a human donor in good health. Some clones in this sample may be carry-over from other donors' samples. CDR3s include the opening cysteine and the closing phenylalanine or tryptophan. Clone size, where shown, is once, few, many, or a class for clones that have expanded.

j_gene: TRBJ2-2; abundance: medium-sized; v_gene: TRBV7-9; CDR3aa: CASSEATGELFF
j_gene: TRBJ2-7; abundance: medium-sized; v_gene: TRBV15; CDR3aa: CATSRGSPGLAGGVSTYEQYF
j_gene: TRBJ2-5; abundance: medium-sized; v_gene: TRBV29-1; CDR3aa: CSVEPPQETQYF
j_gene: TRBJ2-1; abundance: medium-sized; v_gene: TRBV13; CDR3aa: CASSLDWNEQFF
j_gene: TRBJ2-3; abundance: NA; v_gene: TRBV11-3; CDR3aa: CASSLVPRLGYTDTQYF
j_gene: TRBJ2-2; abundance: NA; v_gene: TRBV4-1; CDR3aa: CASSPTSGSNTGELFF
j_gene: TRBJ2-1; abundance: NA; v_gene: TRBV12-3/TRBV12-4; CDR3aa: CASSADTRTSYNEQFF
j_gene: TRBJ1-2; abundance: NA; v_gene: TRBV29-1; CDR3aa: CSVHRGGTYGYTF
j_gene: TRBJ2-1; abundance: NA; v_gene: TRBV7-2; CDR3aa: CASSQSLAGGYNEQFF
j_gene: TRBJ2-1; abundance: medium-sized; v_gene: TRBV7-6; CDR3aa: CASSPRLADEQFF
j_gene: TRBJ2-1; abundance: medium-sized; v_gene: TRBV12-3/TRBV12-4; CDR3aa: CASSPDSINNEQFF
j_gene: TRBJ1-2; abundance: medium-sized; v_gene: TRBV7-2; CDR3aa: CASSPSDTEINYGYTF
j_gene: TRBJ2-5; abundance: NA; v_gene: TRBV7-9; CDR3aa: CASSFWTSEDQETQYF
j_gene: TRBJ1-2; abundance: NA; v_gene: TRBV29-1; CDR3aa: CSVAGQGHGYTF
j_gene: TRBJ2-7; abundance: medium-sized; v_gene: TRBV6-2/TRBV6-3; CDR3aa: CASSYSTVNEQYF
j_gene: TRBJ1-2; abundance: NA; v_gene: TRBV19; CDR3aa: CASSVRPPGGTGDGGYTF
j_gene: TRBJ1-1; abundance: NA; v_gene: TRBV25-1; CDR3aa: CASSAVNRDAEAFF
j_gene: TRBJ2-3; abundance: medium-sized; v_gene: TRBV4-1; CDR3aa: CASSQGQLAGADTQYF
j_gene: TRBJ1-4; abundance: medium-sized; v_gene: TRBV29-1; CDR3aa: CSVVRGATEKLFF
j_gene: TRBJ2-7; abundance: medium-sized; v_gene: TRBV20-1; CDR3aa: CSARVTGGYEQYF
j_gene: TRBJ2-2; abundance: medium-sized; v_gene: TRBV29-1; CDR3aa: CSVTGGFNTGELFF
j_gene: TRBJ1-1; abundance: medium-sized; v_gene: TRBV4-3; CDR3aa: CASSPSKRGTEAFF
j_gene: TRBJ2-2; abundance: NA; v_gene: TRBV6-4; CDR3aa: CASSGDGNTGELFF
j_gene: TRBJ2-2; abundance: medium-sized; v_gene: TRBV4-3; CDR3aa: CASSQENRVDYTGELFF
j_gene: TRBJ2-7; abundance: medium-sized; v_gene: TRBV2; CDR3aa: CASSNPGQKYEQYF
j_gene: TRBJ2-3; abundance: medium-sized; v_gene: TRBV29-1; CDR3aa: CSVDLGGTDTQYF
j_gene: TRBJ2-1; abundance: medium-sized; v_gene: TRBV6-2/TRBV6-3; CDR3aa: CASSYGVDPPSSYNEQFF
j_gene: TRBJ2-2; abundance: NA; v_gene: TRBV19; CDR3aa: CASSISAGGVGGELFF
j_gene: TRBJ2-7; abundance: NA; v_gene: TRBV6-5; CDR3aa: CASSSDPGQGYEQYF
j_gene: TRBJ2-3; abundance: NA; v_gene: TRBV4-2; CDR3aa: CASSQGGDTQYF
j_gene: TRBJ2-3; abundance: medium-sized; v_gene: TRBV5-1; CDR3aa: CASSADWGIKNTQYF
j_gene: TRBJ2-3; abundance: medium-sized; v_gene: TRBV4-3; CDR3aa: CASSQDTLATDTQYF
j_gene: TRBJ2-7; abundance: medium-sized; v_gene: TRBV2; CDR3aa: CASRGGRYEQNF
j_gene: TRBJ2-7; abundance: NA; v_gene: TRBV5-5; CDR3aa: CASSLEGTGPQYF
j_gene: TRBJ2-5; abundance: NA; v_gene: TRBV12-3/TRBV12-4; CDR3aa: CASTGGQGAEETQYF
j_gene: TRBJ1-1; abundance: NA; v_gene: TRBV6-2/TRBV6-3; CDR3aa: CAVSPIRGNTEAFF
j_gene: TRBJ2-7; abundance: NA; v_gene: TRBV3-2; CDR3aa: CASSHPVEQYF
j_gene: TRBJ2-2; abundance: NA; v_gene: TRBV19; CDR3aa: CASSHVMGELFF
j_gene: TRBJ2-1; abundance: NA; v_gene: TRBV11-2; CDR3aa: CASSSRLRPHEQFF
j_gene: TRBJ2-7; abundance: medium-sized; v_gene: TRBV29-1; CDR3aa: CSVEDDHYEQYF
j_gene: TRBJ1-1; abundance: NA; v_gene: TRBV7-9; CDR3aa: CASSPPTVVNTEAFF
j_gene: TRBJ2-5; abundance: NA; v_gene: TRBV5-6; CDR3aa: CASSYTGRDETQYF
j_gene: TRBJ2-7; abundance: medium-sized; v_gene: TRBV29-1; CDR3aa: CSVARGPEQYF
j_gene: TRBJ2-3; abundance: NA; v_gene: TRBV24-1; CDR3aa: CATSEETAFADTQYF
j_gene: TRBJ1-4; abundance: NA; v_gene: TRBV29-1; CDR3aa: CSVPGLNEKLFF
j_gene: TRBJ2-3; abundance: medium-sized; v_gene: TRBV9; CDR3aa: CASSAPTSGRFTDTQYF
j_gene: TRBJ1-6; abundance: NA; v_gene: TRBV7-9; CDR3aa: CASSTPQGGGGSPLHF
j_gene: TRBJ1-2; abundance: medium-sized; v_gene: TRBV29-1; CDR3aa: CSVVLQNDYGYTF
j_gene: TRBJ2-7; abundance: medium-sized; v_gene: TRBV12-3/TRBV12-4; CDR3aa: CASSYGGGGTYEQYF
j_gene: TRBJ2-7; abundance: NA; v_gene: TRBV7-9; CDR3aa: CASSLQEDYEQYF
j_gene: TRBJ1-1; abundance: medium-sized; v_gene: TRBV7-2; CDR3aa: CASSLARRPNTEAFF
j_gene: TRBJ2-1; abundance: NA; v_gene: TRBV7-9; CDR3aa: CASSLAASRDNEQFF
j_gene: TRBJ2-1; abundance: medium-sized; v_gene: TRBV12-3/TRBV12-4; CDR3aa: CASSLRLAPYNEQFF
j_gene: TRBJ1-1; abundance: medium-sized; v_gene: TRBV19; CDR3aa: CASSWYASMNTEAFF
j_gene: TRBJ2-3; abundance: NA; v_gene: TRBV5-1; CDR3aa: CASSLGVGGSDTQYF